This T cell receptor (beta chain) emerged from a study of CD8 T cells in ankylosing spondylitis. The CDR3 has 14 residues. The germline gives CDR1 SEHNR, CDR2 FQNEAQ (reference sequence). This clonotype was found once. Its target is unknown. The junction does not match germline at one end; this may be a read error. Researchers built TCR beta libraries using quantitative 5'-RACE with molecular barcodes. TCRdb reprocessed the 5' RACE reads via MiXCR and lists one record per CDR3 protein. The sample records about 180,000 distinct CDR3 sequences, 9.5% to 10% being singletons. Study-wide results and caveats: Roughly eight highly homologous variants made up a TCR beta motif that seemed to typify ankylosing spondylitis blood.

The chain is built from TRBV7-9 and TRBJ1-5; D gene unclear. The source of this sequence is a female donor with ankylosing spondylitis or in good health (not recorded which). The sample comprised blood, either unsorted or a sorted T cell fraction (not recorded which). The CDR3 coding sequence is TGTGCCAACAGCTTAGGCCTCGGGAGTCAGCCCCAGCATTTT. Protein sequence: CANSLGLGSQPQHF.